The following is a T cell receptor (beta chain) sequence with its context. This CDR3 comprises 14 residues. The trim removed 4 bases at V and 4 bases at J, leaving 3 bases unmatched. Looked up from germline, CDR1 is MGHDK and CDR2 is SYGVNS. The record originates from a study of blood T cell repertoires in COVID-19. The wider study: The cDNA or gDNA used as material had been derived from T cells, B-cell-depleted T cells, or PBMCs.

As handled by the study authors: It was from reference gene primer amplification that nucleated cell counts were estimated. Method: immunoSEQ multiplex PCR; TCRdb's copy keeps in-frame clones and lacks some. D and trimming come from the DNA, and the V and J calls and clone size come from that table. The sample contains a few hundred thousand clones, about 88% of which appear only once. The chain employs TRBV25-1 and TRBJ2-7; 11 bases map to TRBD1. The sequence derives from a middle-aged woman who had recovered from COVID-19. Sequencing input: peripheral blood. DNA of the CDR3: TGTGCCAGCAGTGGGACAGGGGGCTGGTACGAGCAGTACTTC. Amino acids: CASSGTGGWYEQYF.